Sequencing of this TCR beta chain was carried out in a study of T cells in Graves' hyperthyroidism and ophthalmopathy. The overall study: Peripheral blood samples were taken at initial diagnosis, prior to any treatment. Study-wide findings and caveats: From stable hyperthyroidism, ophthalmopathy was set apart by a 13 V-J model.

Patients having uncontrolled infection, another autoimmune disease, pregnancy or lactation were not included. Fresh 10 ml peripheral blood yielded PBMCs. The V end lost 5 bases, the J end lost 6 bases, and 20 bases lay between the germline ends. The CDR3 has 16 amino acids. CDR1 and CDR2 (germline): SGHVS, FQNEAQ. The investigators amplified TCR beta CDR3 regions from RNA transcripts. Carried out on the TCR CDR3, a first-round RT-PCR used the HTBI primer set. One entry per CDR3 protein results from TCRdb running MiXCR on the multiplex PCR reads. The sample includes under 800,000 distinct CDR3 sequences, about 15% of them seen just once. This clonotype was counted between two and nine times. The antigen remains undetermined.

The chain is built from TRBV7-8 and TRBJ2-1; a possible D gene is TRBD2 (6 bases). The TCR sequence derives from a woman aged 18 to 35 with Graves' hyperthyroidism. Source material: blood. The CDR3 region has the DNA TGTGCCAGCAGCCTACCCTCGGGCGGGACTCGCAATGAGCAGTTCTTC. Translation: CASSLPSGGTRNEQFF.